The 14 T cell receptor beta chains given below trace back to one sample, sequenced in a study of T cells in localized non-small cell lung cancer. The method was immunoSEQ multiplex PCR; TCRdb's version includes in-frame clones alone and lacks a portion of them. This sample has approximately 41,000 clones; about 90% occur once, and the top ten carry about 2.6%. The sequencing here drew on peripheral blood, taken before any cancer treatment. These receptor sequences come from a female donor over 55 with stage I squamous cell lung carcinoma.

J is TRBJ1-2 and V is TRBV30, with D hard to call. The length of the CDR3 is 11 residues. Germline CDR1 reads GTSNPN; CDR2 reads SVGIG (reference sequence). The V and J ends lost 4 bases and 5 bases respectively, with 8 bases between them. The CDR3 sequence: CAWMGNYGYTF. In DNA, the CDR3 is TGTGCCTGGATGGGAAATTATGGCTACACCTTC.

This clone was found a few times. The chain employs TRBV6-5 and TRBJ1-1, with 9 nucleotides matching TRBD1. The CDR3 spans 15 residues. Trimming cost V 2 bases and J 5 bases; bases outside gene matches: 6. CDR1 and CDR2 (germline): MNHEY, SVGAGI. CDR3 region: CASSYAGTGRTEAFF. The CDR3, as DNA: TGTGCCAGCAGTTACGCCGGGACAGGGCGGACTGAAGCTTTCTTT.

The CDR3 region is CASSLGPVGNTIYF. The CDR3 DNA reads as TGCGCCAGCAGCTTGGGGCCGGTGGGAAACACCATATATTTT. This chain joins TRBV5-1 and TRBJ1-3; D not certain. V lost 0 bases and J lost 4, with 8 bases in between. Germline CDR1 is SGHRS and CDR2 is YFSETQ. This CDR3 has 14 residues.

About this clone: Since the CDR3 does not end with the conserved phenylalanine or tryptophan, this likely comes from a read error. The V gene is TRBV7-3, the J gene TRBJ2-7; TRBD1 agrees at 8 bases. Germline V CDR1 and CDR2: SGHTA, FQGTGA. This CDR3 is built from 14 residues. The trim removed 2 bases at V and 4 bases at J, leaving 4 bases unmatched. The CDR3 DNA reads TGTGCCAGCAGCTTAGAGCAGGGGGCGTACGAGCAGTACTCC. This sequence encodes CASSLEQGAYEQYS.

This clone occurred once. The V gene is TRBV10-3, the J gene TRBJ2-7; D gene ambiguous. Trimming removed 4 bases from V and 6 bases from J, with 7 bases in between. The CDR3 is 11 amino acids. Germline values: CDR1 ENHRY, CDR2 SYGVKD. CDR3 in amino acids: CAISGTGEQYF. The CDR3 bases are TGTGCCATCAGTGGGACCGGCGAGCAGTACTTC.

This clone turned up a few times. CDR3 protein: CASSPASGTGELFF. The CDR3 region has the DNA TGCGCCAGCAGCCCCGCGTCAGGCACCGGGGAGCTGTTTTTT. This chain connects TRBV5-1 to TRBJ2-2; D remains ambiguous. Germline values: CDR1 SGHRS, CDR2 YFSETQ. The CDR3 totals 14 residues. V lost 4 bases and J lost 4, with 11 bases in between.

This chain links TRBV9 with TRBJ1-2; unclear D gene. V lost 4 bases and J lost 3, with 10 bases in between. The CDR3 contains 13 residues. In germline, CDR1 is SGDLS, CDR2 YYNGEE. For the CDR3, the DNA is TGTGCCAGCAGCCAGGACGGCTACTATGGCTACACCTTC. Residues: CASSQDGYYGYTF.

The genes are TRBV12-1 and TRBJ2-2; the D segment call TRBD1 is taken from the table without a DNA check. TRBV12-1 is a listed pseudogene. The CDR3 is 20 amino acids. Here the CDR3 DNA reads TGTGCCAGCAGCTTGGACAGGGAAACTTCAGCGACCTTCTTGACCGGGGAGCTGTTTTTT. Its translation is CASSLDRETSATFLTGELFF.

This clone was detected a few times. The V and J genes are TRBV7-6 and TRBJ2-2; 8 bases fit TRBD2. This CDR3 spans 16 amino acids. V lost 2 bases to trimming and J lost 5 bases; unmatched junction nucleotides: 7. Germline V gene lookup returns CDR1 SGHVS and CDR2 FNYEAQ. The CDR3 is CASSLSREGLTGELFF. In DNA form, the CDR3 reads TGTGCCAGCAGCTTATCTCGGGAGGGCCTAACCGGGGAGCTGTTTTTT.

This chain links TRBV30 with TRBJ1-2; 7 bases align to TRBD1. This CDR3 has 12 residues. The V gene end was trimmed by 8 bases and the J gene end by 4 bases; junction bases not matched to a gene: 7. Germline CDR1 and CDR2: GTSNPN and SVGIG (reference sequence). CDR3 nucleotide sequence: TGTGCCCGGGCTGACAGGGTCTATGGCTACACCTTC. Encoded protein: CARADRVYGYTF. Full variable domain (missing parts from reference TRBV30 and TRBJ1-2): SQTIHQWPATLVQPVGSPLSLECTVEGTSNPNLYWYRQAAGRGLQLLFYSVGIGQISSEVPQNLSASRPQDRQFILSSKKLLLSDSGFYLCARADRVYGYTFGSGTRLTVV.

The CDR3 reads CASSSGSGELFF. The CDR3, as DNA: TGTGCCAGCAGCTCGGGGTCCGGGGAGCTGTTTTTT. This chain joins TRBV11-1 and TRBJ2-2, with a tentative D call TRBD2 (5 bases). The germline gives CDR1 SGHAT, CDR2 FQDESV (reference sequence). V was cut by 4 bases and J by 6 bases, with 6 bases left in between. This CDR3 is 12 amino acids long.

The rearrangement links TRBV4-2 to TRBJ2-3, with D perhaps matching TRBD2 (5 bases). Germline V lookup: CDR1 LGHNA, CDR2 YNFKEQ. V shed 4 bases and J shed 2 bases, with 16 bases lying between them. This CDR3 contains 16 residues. The CDR3 is CASSPLRGAATDTQYF. CDR3 nucleotides: TGTGCCAGCAGCCCTCTACGTGGAGCGGCCACAGATACGCAGTATTTT.

This chain links TRBV18 with TRBJ1-5, with TRBD1 matching over 7 bases. This CDR3 has 16 residues. V gave up 2 bases and J gave up 1 base; unmatched junction bases: 5. Germline CDR1 KGHSH, CDR2 LQKENI. The CDR3 DNA sequence: TGTGCCAGCTCACCATCAGGGGGTGGAAGCAATCAGCCCCAGCATTTT. The encoded protein is CASSPSGGGSNQPQHF. Together with reference TRBV18 and TRBJ1-5, the CDR3 gives the full variable domain: NAGVMQNPRHLVRRRGQEARLRCSPMKGHSHVYWYRQLPEEGLKFMVYLQKENIIDESGMPKERFSAEFPKEGPSILRIQQVVRGDSAAYFCASSPSGGGSNQPQHFGDGTRLSIL.

V usage is TRBV21-1 and J usage is TRBJ1-1; TRBD1, the table's D call, lacks a check against the DNA. TRBV21-1 is tagged as a pseudogene. CDR3 length equals 11 residues. The CDR3, as DNA: TGTGCCAGCAGCAAAAGGGGAAGGGCTTTCTTT. Translation gives CASSKRGRAFF.